One sample yielded the 18 T cell receptor beta chains listed below, sequenced in a study of shared clonotypes between healthy human individuals. Terminally differentiated effector memory CD45RA+ cells were excluded from the naive CD8 cells, which were CD45RO-negative and positively selected for CCR7. Assay: immunoSEQ multiplex PCR; the TCRdb copy retains only in-frame clones and omits some. Found here are around 2.1 million clones, under 95% of them singletons; the top ten hold around 1.7%. The source material was naive CD8+ T cells from PBMCs. The receptors derive from a man between 18 and 29 years old in good health. Some clones in this sample may be carry-over from other donors' samples.

The chain joins TRBV27 to TRBJ2-1; D is ambiguous. The CDR3 spans 17 residues. Germline V CDR1 and CDR2: MNHEY, SMNVEV (reference sequence). The V end lost 2 bases, the J end lost 2 bases, and 16 bases lay between the germline ends. The CDR3 loop reads CASSLKEPSLPYNEQFF. The CDR3 DNA reads TGTGCCAGCAGTTTAAAGGAGCCTTCACTTCCCTACAATGAGCAGTTCTTC.

The genes are TRBV27 and TRBJ2-3; D is ambiguous. The CDR3 extends over 13 amino acids. Trimming took off 3 bases at V and 6 bases at J, with 10 bases between the two ends. Germline loops: CDR1 MNHEY, CDR2 SMNVEV (reference sequence). In DNA, the CDR3 is TGTGCCAGCAGTTTGGTGTTGTCGGATACGCAGTATTTT. Translating gives CASSLVLSDTQYF.

This chain connects TRBV29-1 to TRBJ2-5; a weak D match, TRBD2 (5 bases). CDR1 and CDR2 from the germline V gene are SQVTM and ANQGSEA. V was shortened by 5 bases and J by 3 bases, with 13 bases between the two germline ends. CDR3 length: 13 amino acids. The CDR3 is CSVFGLPKETQYF. CDR3 in DNA: TGCAGCGTTTTCGGACTGCCGAAAGAGACCCAGTACTTC.

The chain employs TRBV7-8 and TRBJ2-3; 10 nucleotides line up with TRBD1. Germline lookup yields CDR1 SGHVS and CDR2 FQNEAQ. The CDR3 extends over 18 amino acids. J gave up 3 bases and V 5 bases, and 14 bases lay outside the gene matches. CDR3 region: CASSAPGQGFQWTDTQYF. DNA of the CDR3: TGTGCCAGCAGCGCGCCGGGACAGGGGTTTCAATGGACAGATACGCAGTATTTT.

This clone has more than one count but fewer than ten. The chain employs TRBV4-1 and TRBJ1-1; a weak D match, TRBD1 (5 bases). CDR1 and CDR2 (germline): MGHRA, YSYEKL. The CDR3 has 12 residues. V lost 5 bases to trimming and J lost 6 bases, with 10 bases between them. CDR3 DNA sequence: TGCGCCAGCAGCGGGGGGGGACCTGAAGCTTTCTTT. Amino acid sequence: CASSGGGPEAFF.

The chain recombines TRBV27 with TRBJ2-7, with D perhaps given as TRBD1 or TRBD2 (6 bases each). This CDR3 region has 14 residues. V was pared by 8 bases and J by 0 bases, with 14 bases between. CDR1 MNHEY and CDR2 SMNVEV come from the germline V gene (reference sequence). In DNA, the CDR3 is TGTGCCAGCTGCCATAGGGGGGTCTCCTACGAGCAGTACTTC. Its protein product is CASCHRGVSYEQYF.

The rearrangement uses TRBV28 and TRBJ1-5, with D unresolved. CDR3 length equals 14 residues. V lost 11 bases, J lost 1 base, and 15 bases lay in between. CDR1 is MDHEN, CDR2 SYDVKM, per germline. DNA of the CDR3: TGTGCCGTGGAAGAGTTTTCGAGCAATCAGCCCCAGCATTTT. It specifies CAVEEFSSNQPQHF. Combining the CDR3 with reference TRBV28 and TRBJ1-5 gives the whole variable domain DVKVTQSSRYLVKRTGEKVFLECVQDMDHENMFWYRQDPGLGLRLIYFSYDVKMKEKGDIPEGYSVSREKKERFSLILESASTNQTSMYLCAVEEFSSNQPQHFGDGTRLSIL.

The CDR3: CASSLVWAGANVLTF. CDR3 sequence (DNA): TGTGCCAGCAGTTTAGTTTGGGCAGGGGCCAACGTCCTGACTTTC. This chain links TRBV27 with TRBJ2-6, with D unresolved. The CDR3 extends over 15 amino acids. Trimming cost V 2 bases and J 4 bases, with 9 bases left between them. Germline V gene data show CDR1 as MNHEY and CDR2 as SMNVEV (reference sequence).

This chain joins TRBV5-6 and TRBJ1-1, with D hard to call. CDR1 is SGHDT, CDR2 YYEEEE, per germline. This CDR3 is 19 amino acids long. V lost 0 bases and J 6 bases, leaving 27 bases between the germline ends. In DNA, the CDR3 is TGTGCCAGCAGCTTGGTCCCGATATACCCTGGGTGGTTTGGGGCTGAAGCTTTCTTT. Translated: CASSLVPIYPGWFGAEAFF.

This clone was recorded once. The chain carries TRBV7-8 and TRBJ2-7; D ambiguous. The CDR3 is 14 residues long. Trimming pared 4 bases from V and 0 bases from J, leaving 10 bases between. Looked up from germline, CDR1 is SGHVS and CDR2 is FQNEAQ. The CDR3 reads CASSYYTFSYEQYF. The DNA for the CDR3 is TGTGCCAGCAGCTATTACACCTTCTCCTACGAGCAGTACTTC.

The chain joins TRBV2 to TRBJ2-7; TRBD2 aligns across 9 bases. CDR1 is SNHLY, CDR2 FYNNEI, per germline. The CDR3 sequence is 13 residues long. Germline trimming cut 7 bases from V and 5 bases from J; bases unmatched to any gene: 6. CDR3: CASNGGRADEQYF. CDR3 coding DNA: TGTGCCAGCAACGGCGGGAGGGCCGACGAGCAGTACTTC.

This chain connects TRBV15 to TRBJ1-1; 8 bases match TRBD1. The CDR3 loop spans 18 amino acids. Germline V gene data show CDR1 as LNHNV and CDR2 as YYDKDF (reference sequence). The trim removed 1 base at V and 4 bases at J, leaving 14 bases unmatched. Here the CDR3 DNA reads TGTGCCACCAGCAGAGCTGGGACAGGAAAAACGGGGAGCACTGAAGCTTTCTTT. This codes for CATSRAGTGKTGSTEAFF.

The rearrangement joins TRBV28 to TRBJ2-7; D unresolved. The CDR3 extends over 15 amino acids. Germline values: CDR1 MDHEN, CDR2 SYDVKM. Deletions cut 3 bases from V and 2 bases from J, with 14 bases between. CDR3 residues: CASSFLFAQAYEQYF. The CDR3 nucleotides are TGTGCCAGCAGTTTTTTATTCGCCCAAGCCTACGAGCAGTACTTC. The full variable domain, its missing parts supplied by reference TRBV28 and TRBJ2-7, is DVKVTQSSRYLVKRTGEKVFLECVQDMDHENMFWYRQDPGLGLRLIYFSYDVKMKEKGDIPEGYSVSREKKERFSLILESASTNQTSMYLCASSFLFAQAYEQYFGPGTRLTVT.

V usage is TRBV29-1 and J usage is TRBJ1-1, with D maybe TRBD1 (6 bases). V dropped 0 bases and J dropped 8 bases, with 10 bases sitting between them. CDR1 and CDR2 (germline): SQVTM, ANQGSEA. This CDR3 region has 12 residues. The chain's CDR3 is CSVEETGIEAFF. The CDR3 DNA is TGCAGCGTTGAAGAGACAGGTATAGAAGCTTTCTTT.

The CDR3 DNA follows: TGTGCCAGCAGACTCGGGCGGGTCACTGAAGCTTTCTTT. It encodes CASRLGRVTEAFF. The chain has TRBV27 and TRBJ1-1; D remains unclear. The CDR3 loop spans 13 amino acids. Trimming shortened V by 6 bases and J by 4 bases, and 12 bases separated the two germline ends. Germline V CDR1 and CDR2: MNHEY, SMNVEV (reference sequence).

The chain employs TRBV5-6 and TRBJ2-2; 10 nucleotides match TRBD2. Germline CDR1 is SGHDT and CDR2 is YYEEEE. The CDR3 length is 18 residues. Germline trimming cut 0 bases from V and 4 bases from J; bases unmatched to any gene: 9. Written as DNA, the CDR3 is TGTGCCAGCAGCTTGGGTTGGCTAGCGGGAGAGGGCACCGGGGAGCTGTTTTTT. Its protein is CASSLGWLAGEGTGELFF.

The chain joins TRBV4-1 to TRBJ1-2; D gene ambiguous. Germline lookup yields CDR1 MGHRA and CDR2 YSYEKL. Trimming pared 3 bases from V and 1 base from J, leaving 21 bases between. The CDR3 runs to 18 residues. In DNA, the CDR3 is TGCGCCAGCAGCCACGCTAAGCCTCCGCTAGGGATTAACTATGGCTACACCTTC. Amino acid sequence: CASSHAKPPLGINYGYTF.

The V gene is TRBV7-9, the J gene TRBJ1-2, with a tentative D call TRBD1 (6 bases). This CDR3 has 16 residues. Germline V gives CDR1 SEHNR, CDR2 FQNEAQ (reference sequence). V dropped 0 bases and J dropped 4 bases, with 15 bases sitting between them. CDR3 sequence: CASSLATGGRGYGYTF. CDR3 nucleotide sequence: TGTGCCAGCAGCTTAGCGACTGGGGGGCGAGGCTATGGCTACACCTTC.